This TCR beta chain was retrieved from a study of Ad26.COV2.S vaccination and SARS-CoV-2 variants. Profiled with immunoSEQ multiplex PCR; TCRdb holds only in-frame clones, not every one. The table records hundreds of thousands of clones, around 87% of them present only once. The CDR3 consists of 10 residues. Trimming removed 5 bases at V and 6 bases at J, with 4 bases between. Germline V gene lookup returns CDR1 MNHNY and CDR2 SVGAGI (reference sequence). Indicated treatment: 19 received Ad26.COV2.S at low or high dose, single or two shots; roughly five received placebo; per-sample allocation not given. Sampling happened 63 days after the first vaccine or placebo injection.

The TCR originated in a person aged 18 to 59 who received the Ad26.COV2.S COVID-19 vaccine or a placebo. Here the sequenced sample was peripheral blood, taken in a trial of Ad26.COV2.S vaccine versus placebo. This rearrangement joins TRBV6-6 to TRBJ1-2, with D unclear. DNA of the CDR3: TGTGCCAGCAGTGAGGATGGCTACACCTTC. It codes for CASSEDGYTF.